The 27 T cell receptor beta chains given below trace back to one sample, sequenced in a study of molecular identifiers for immune sequencing clone quantification. MiXCR, run by TCRdb on the PCR reads, gives a single entry per CDR3 protein. Counted here are some 590,000 distinct CDR3 sequences, approximately 24% occurring once; the ten biggest clones make up 0.75% to 0.8%. Sequenced material: naive CD8+ T cells from blood, with Jurkat cell RNA spiked in. Described subset: FACS-sorted CD8+CD4-CCR7+CD45RA+ naive T cells. The receptors come from a human donor in good health. Some libraries in this study had Jurkat cell RNA spiked in.

This chain connects TRBV9 to TRBJ2-3, with 9 bases that match TRBD1. Germline V gene sequence: CDR1 SGDLS, CDR2 YYNGEE. Trimming cost V 7 bases and J 2 bases; bases outside gene matches: 11. There are 16 residues in the CDR3. CDR3 in DNA: TGTGCCAGCGGCTCACCGGGACAGGGTATCACAGATACGCAGTATTTT. Its protein product is CASGSPGQGITDTQYF.

The table lists this clonotype with many counts. The chain combines TRBV28 with TRBJ2-5; 9 nucleotides match TRBD2. V shed 6 bases and J 1 base; nucleotides not matched to a gene: 9. Germline-derived CDR1 and CDR2 are MDHEN and SYDVKM. The CDR3 covers 16 residues. The DNA for the CDR3 is TGTGCCAGCAGGCACGACTTACTAGCGGGCCAAGAGACCCAGTACTTC. This codes for CASRHDLLAGQETQYF.

This clonotype came up many times. The CDR3 bases are TGTGCCAGCAGTTACTCGGGCAGGGGTAGCTACGAGCAGTACTTC. Translation: CASSYSGRGSYEQYF. J is TRBJ2-7 and V is TRBV6-5; D might be TRBD1 (6 bases). The CDR3 runs 15 residues. The germline gives CDR1 MNHEY, CDR2 SVGAGI. Trimming cost V 0 bases and J 3 bases, with 12 bases left between them.

This clonotype appeared many times. The J gene is TRBJ2-1, the V gene TRBV6-2 or TRBV6-3, with 9 bases lining up with TRBD2. The CDR3 covers 14 residues. The germline V gene encodes CDR1 MNHEY and CDR2 SVGEGT. V lost 2 bases to trimming and J lost 8 bases; unmatched junction nucleotides: 4. CDR3 coding DNA: TGTGCCAGCAGTTACGGTAGCGGGAGCTATGAGCAGTTCTTC. Protein: CASSYGSGSYEQFF.

There are many counts of this clonotype. The V call is TRBV30, the J call TRBJ2-3; the match to TRBD2 covers 9 bases. The CDR3 contains 14 residues. Unmatched junction bases numbered 4, after V lost 3 bases and J lost 3 bases. The germline V gene encodes CDR1 GTSNPN and CDR2 SVGIG (reference sequence). The CDR3 DNA follows: TGTGCCTGGAGCTTAGCGGGAGTAACAGATACGCAGTATTTT. The encoded protein is CAWSLAGVTDTQYF.

Ten or more counts support this clonotype. The DNA for the CDR3 is TGCAGCGTATTTGGTCGGGCTAATCCGGGACAGAACAATCAGCCCCAGCATTTT. Amino acids: CSVFGRANPGQNNQPQHF. The chain has TRBV29-1 and TRBJ1-5, with 7 bases lining up with TRBD1. J gave up 3 bases and V 6 bases, and 20 bases lay outside the gene matches. The CDR3 is 18 amino acids. Per germline, CDR1 SQVTM and CDR2 ANQGSEA.

The chain has TRBV19 and TRBJ2-3; unclear D gene. Germline lookup yields CDR1 LNHDA and CDR2 SQIVND (reference sequence). The CDR3 spans 14 residues. With 1 base removed from V and 4 bases from J, the gap between germline ends came to 9 bases. The CDR3: CASSIGASADTQYF. CDR3 DNA: TGTGCCAGTAGTATAGGGGCTTCGGCAGATACGCAGTATTTT.

A remark on this clonotype: A much larger clone is a single base away; this may be a read error. The rearrangement links TRBV19 to TRBJ2-3; TRBD1 matches 9 bases. This CDR3 is 17 amino acids long. The germline gives CDR1 LNHDA, CDR2 SQIVND (reference sequence). J gave up 2 bases and V 4 bases, and 10 bases lay outside the gene matches. This CDR3 is CASSTQVGQGYTDTQYF. As DNA, the CDR3 is TGTGCCAGTAGTACCCAGGTGGGACAGGGATACACAGATACGCAGTATTTT.

This sequence joins TRBV12-3 or TRBV12-4 and TRBJ2-7; 9 bases line up with TRBD1. With V trimmed by 8 bases and J by 6 bases, 11 bases remained unmatched. This CDR3 has 14 amino acids. CDR3 sequence reads: CASSTWTGVSEQYF. The DNA of the CDR3 is TGTGCCAGCTCGACCTGGACAGGGGTTTCCGAGCAGTACTTC.

In this sample, this clonotype turned up a few times. The chain carries TRBV6-5 and TRBJ2-7, with 11 nucleotides matching TRBD2. Trimming cost V 6 bases and J 3 bases; bases outside gene matches: 7. The length of the CDR3 is 15 residues. Germline assignment: CDR1 MNHEY and CDR2 SVGAGI. The CDR3 is CASSAGTSGDYEQYF. The DNA of the CDR3 is TGTGCCAGCAGCGCAGGGACTAGCGGAGACTACGAGCAGTACTTC.

Comments on this clonotype: A junction boundary mismatches the germline segment, possibly from a read error. The V gene is TRBV7-9, the J gene TRBJ2-7; no firm D call. This CDR3 has 15 residues. Per germline, CDR1 SEHNR and CDR2 FQNEAQ (reference sequence). The CDR3 sequence is CANSLAPQETYEQYF. Written as DNA, the CDR3 is TGTGCCAACAGCTTGGCCCCTCAGGAAACCTACGAGCAGTACTTC.

As to this clonotype: A read error is possible here, since a much larger clone lies one base away. The chain joins TRBV4-3 to TRBJ1-1, with no clear D. Germline loops: CDR1 LGHNA, CDR2 YSLEER. This CDR3 is 13 amino acids long. V was cut by 2 bases and J by 4 bases, with 8 bases left in between. CDR3 nucleotide sequence: TGCGCCAGCAGCCAACTGGCCCGCACTGAAGCTTTCTTT. Its protein product is CASSQLARTEAFF.

Only a few counts were recorded for this clonotype. The chain joins TRBV9 to TRBJ2-7; D is perhaps TRBD1 (5 bases). The CDR3 sequence is 14 residues long. Germline V gene data show CDR1 as SGDLS and CDR2 as YYNGEE. Between the trimmed V and J ends, which lost 4 bases and 1 base, there was a span of 12 bases. For the CDR3, the DNA is TGTGCCAGCAGCCCAACGACAGAATCCTACGAGCAGTACTTC. Its protein is CASSPTTESYEQYF.

There are a few counts of this clonotype. The rearrangement links TRBV5-1 to TRBJ1-1; 8 positions match TRBD1. Trimming took 3 bases from V and 1 from J; bases not matched to a gene: 8. CDR1 is SGHRS and CDR2 is YFSETQ in the germline V gene. The CDR3 contains 16 residues. The CDR3 loop is CASSSWTGNTNTEAFF. CDR3 coding DNA: TGCGCCAGCAGCTCCTGGACAGGGAATACGAACACTGAAGCTTTCTTT.

This clonotype was detected only a few times. The chain combines TRBV5-8 with TRBJ1-5; D is perhaps TRBD1 (5 bases). CDR1 and CDR2 (germline): SGHTS, YDEGEE. This CDR3 has 14 residues. The ends were cut back, 4 bases at V and 5 bases at J, with 13 bases in the middle. Here the CDR3 DNA reads TGTGCCAGCAGCCCCAAAACGGGGGATCAGCCCCAGCATTTT. It specifies CASSPKTGDQPQHF.

This clonotype was seen just once. This may stem from a read error, because a much larger clone lies one nucleotide away. The DNA for the CDR3 is TGTGCCACCAGTGATCTTCCCTATCTGGGGACAGAGAGCACAGATACGCAGTATTTT. Encoded protein: CATSDLPYLGTESTDTQYF. This chain joins TRBV24-1 and TRBJ2-3; 7 bases agree with TRBD1. The CDR3 sequence is 19 residues long. V lost 3 bases to trimming and J lost 0 bases; unmatched junction nucleotides: 14. Germline CDR1 is KGHDR and CDR2 is SFDVKD.

This chain uses TRBV27 with TRBJ1-5, with D tentatively TRBD1 (5 bases). The CDR3 length is 15 residues. Looked up from germline, CDR1 is MNHEY and CDR2 is SMNVEV (reference sequence). The ends were cut back, 6 bases at V and 7 bases at J, with 19 bases in the middle. CDR3 sequence (DNA): TGTGCCAGCAGCTCGGCCGAGGGGTGGGGGCAGCCCCAGCATTTT. Its protein is CASSSAEGWGQPQHF.

This clonotype occurred a few times. With a much larger clone just one base away, this may be a read error. In this CDR3 the conserved last residue, phenylalanine or tryptophan, is missing, so a read error is likely. The J gene is TRBJ2-7, the V gene TRBV6-6; 7 nucleotides agree with TRBD1. This CDR3 has 15 residues. Per germline, CDR1 MNHNY and CDR2 SVGAGI (reference sequence). The V segment lost 2 bases and the J segment 0 bases; nucleotides outside the gene matches: 4. The CDR3 region is CASSYTRDSSYEQYY. CDR3 sequence (DNA): TGTGCCAGCAGTTACACCCGGGACAGCTCCTACGAGCAGTACTAC.

For this clonotype: A much more abundant neighbour one base away suggests this may be a read error. The conserved final phenylalanine or tryptophan is absent from the CDR3, which likely points to a read error. The J gene is TRBJ2-4, the V gene TRBV9; D remains ambiguous. The germline gives CDR1 SGDLS, CDR2 YYNGEE. CDR3 length equals 14 residues. The V end was cut by 4 bases, the J end by 4 bases, with 12 bases between. CDR3 in amino acids: CASSSTDGKNIQYL. Here the CDR3 DNA reads TGTGCCAGCAGCTCAACGGACGGGAAAAACATTCAGTACCTC.

This clonotype was seen only a few times. The chain carries TRBV7-9 and TRBJ2-2; the D is unclear. The CDR3 runs 18 residues. V was cut by 5 bases and J by 1 base, with 20 bases left in between. CDR1 is SEHNR, CDR2 FQNEAQ, per germline (reference sequence). CDR3 loop: CASSPDDVVMGNTGELFF. The CDR3 DNA is TGTGCCAGCAGCCCAGATGATGTAGTAATGGGGAACACCGGGGAGCTGTTTTTT.

V gene TRBV10-3 combines with J gene TRBJ2-5; D perhaps matches TRBD2 (5 bases). This CDR3 region has 15 residues. V shed 0 bases and J shed 6 bases, with 14 bases lying between them. Per germline, CDR1 ENHRY and CDR2 SYGVKD. The CDR3 is CAISESIGSGKTQYF. The CDR3 DNA follows: TGTGCCATCAGTGAGTCGATTGGGTCGGGAAAGACCCAGTACTTC.

This clonotype has a count of ten or more. The rearrangement uses TRBV6-5 and TRBJ2-7, with D hard to call. V shed 6 bases and J shed 3 bases, with 9 bases lying between them. Germline V lookup: CDR1 MNHEY, CDR2 SVGAGI. The length of the CDR3 is 12 residues. DNA of the CDR3: TGTGCCAGCAGCTCGGGCTACTACGAGCAGTACTTC. Its protein is CASSSGYYEQYF.

Comments on this clonotype: A read error may produce the germline difference seen at one junction end. The chain carries TRBV5-1 and TRBJ2-7, with 10 bases fitting TRBD1. The CDR3 consists of 13 residues. Per the germline V gene, CDR1 is SGHRS and CDR2 is YFSETQ. The CDR3 spells CASGLGTGEEQYF. Here the CDR3 DNA reads TGCGCCAGCGGCTTAGGGACAGGGGAGGAGCAGTACTTC.

The table lists this clonotype with a few counts. This chain uses TRBV10-2 with TRBJ1-6; D gene unclear. The CDR3 has 17 residues. Germline CDR1 WSHSY, CDR2 SAAADI. V shed 0 bases and J shed 0 bases, with 9 bases lying between them. CDR3 loop: CASSESYGSSYNSPLHF. The CDR3 region has the DNA TGCGCCAGCAGTGAGTCCTACGGCAGCTCCTATAATTCACCCCTCCACTTT.

The sample holds many counts of this clonotype. The V call is TRBV5-1, the J call TRBJ2-5; perhaps TRBD1 as D (6 bases). V was cut by 3 bases and J by 2 bases, with 8 bases left in between. Germline V lookup: CDR1 SGHRS, CDR2 YFSETQ. The CDR3 has 13 amino acids. In nucleotides, the CDR3 is TGCGCCAGCAGCTGGGACACGCAAGAGACCCAGTACTTC. Amino acids: CASSWDTQETQYF.

This chain links TRBV6-1 with TRBJ1-1; no firm D call. The CDR3 is 13 amino acids. The germline V gene encodes CDR1 MNHNS and CDR2 SASEGT. V was clipped by 3 bases and J by 0 bases, with 5 bases between them. The CDR3 reads CASSDWLNTEAFF. The CDR3 DNA sequence: TGTGCCAGCAGTGACTGGCTGAACACTGAAGCTTTCTTT.

The table lists this clonotype with many counts. J is TRBJ2-4 and V is TRBV6-5, with 8 positions matching TRBD2. Germline trimming cut 5 bases from V and 0 bases from J; bases unmatched to any gene: 12. The CDR3 runs 18 residues. Germline V lookup: CDR1 MNHEY, CDR2 SVGAGI. The CDR3 nucleotides are TGTGCCAGCAGTATCGAGAGCGGGGGCCCACTAGCCAAAAACATTCAGTACTTC. Translation: CASSIESGGPLAKNIQYF.